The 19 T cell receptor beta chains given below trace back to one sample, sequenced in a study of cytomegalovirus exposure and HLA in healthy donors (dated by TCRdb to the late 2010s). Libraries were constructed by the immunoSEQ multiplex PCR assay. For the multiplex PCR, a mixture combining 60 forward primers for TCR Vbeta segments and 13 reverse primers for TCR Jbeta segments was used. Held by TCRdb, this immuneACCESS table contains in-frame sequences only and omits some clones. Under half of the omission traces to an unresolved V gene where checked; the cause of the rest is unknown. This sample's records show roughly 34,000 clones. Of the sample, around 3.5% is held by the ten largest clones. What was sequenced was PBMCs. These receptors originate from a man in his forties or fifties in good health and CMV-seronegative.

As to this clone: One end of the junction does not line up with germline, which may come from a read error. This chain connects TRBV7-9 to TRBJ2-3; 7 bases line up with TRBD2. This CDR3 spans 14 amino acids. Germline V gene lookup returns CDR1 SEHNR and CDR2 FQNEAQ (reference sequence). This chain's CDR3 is CASSPGRFADKQYF. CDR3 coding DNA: TGTGCCAGCAGCCCCGGGAGGTTCGCAGATAAGCAGTATTTT.

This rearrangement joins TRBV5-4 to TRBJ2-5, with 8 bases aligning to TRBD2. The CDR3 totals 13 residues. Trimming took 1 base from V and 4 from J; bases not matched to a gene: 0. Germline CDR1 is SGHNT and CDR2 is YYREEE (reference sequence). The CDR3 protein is CASSLTSGETQYF. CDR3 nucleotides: TGTGCCAGCAGCTTGACTAGCGGAGAGACCCAGTACTTC.

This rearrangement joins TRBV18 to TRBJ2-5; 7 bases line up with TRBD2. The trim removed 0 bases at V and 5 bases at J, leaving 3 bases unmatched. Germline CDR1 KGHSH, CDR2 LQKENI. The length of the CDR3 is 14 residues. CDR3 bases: TGTGCCAGCTCACCACCGGGAGCGGGGGAGACCCAGTACTTC. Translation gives CASSPPGAGETQYF. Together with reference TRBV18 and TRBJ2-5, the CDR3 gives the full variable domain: NAGVMQNPRHLVRRRGQEARLRCSPMKGHSHVYWYRQLPEEGLKFMVYLQKENIIDESGMPKERFSAEFPKEGPSILRIQQVVRGDSAAYFCASSPPGAGETQYFGPGTRLLVL.

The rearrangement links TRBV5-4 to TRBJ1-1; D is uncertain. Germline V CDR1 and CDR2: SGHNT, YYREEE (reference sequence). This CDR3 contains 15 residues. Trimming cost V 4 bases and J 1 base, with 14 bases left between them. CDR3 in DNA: TGTGCCAGCAGCACCCCGACTACCTCGAACACTGAAGCTTTCTTT. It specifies CASSTPTTSNTEAFF.

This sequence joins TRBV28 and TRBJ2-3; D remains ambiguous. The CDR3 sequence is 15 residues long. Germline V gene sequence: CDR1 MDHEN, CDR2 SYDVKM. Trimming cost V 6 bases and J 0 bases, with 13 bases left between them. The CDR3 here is CASSLQSSSTDTQYF. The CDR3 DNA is TGTGCCAGCAGCCTACAGAGCTCTAGCACAGATACGCAGTATTTT.

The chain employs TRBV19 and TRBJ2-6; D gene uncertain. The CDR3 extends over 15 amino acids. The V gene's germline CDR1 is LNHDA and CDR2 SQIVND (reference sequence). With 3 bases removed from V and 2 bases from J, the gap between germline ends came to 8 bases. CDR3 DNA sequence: TGTGCCAGTAGTATGGTAGTTGCTGGGGCCAACGTCCTGACTTTC. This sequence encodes CASSMVVAGANVLTF.

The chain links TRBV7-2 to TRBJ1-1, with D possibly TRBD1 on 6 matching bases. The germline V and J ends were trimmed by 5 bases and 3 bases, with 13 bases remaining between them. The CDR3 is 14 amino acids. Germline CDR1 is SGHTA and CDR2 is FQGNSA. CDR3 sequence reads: CASSLYRVDTEAFF. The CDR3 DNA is TGTGCCAGCAGCCTATACAGGGTAGACACTGAAGCTTTCTTT.

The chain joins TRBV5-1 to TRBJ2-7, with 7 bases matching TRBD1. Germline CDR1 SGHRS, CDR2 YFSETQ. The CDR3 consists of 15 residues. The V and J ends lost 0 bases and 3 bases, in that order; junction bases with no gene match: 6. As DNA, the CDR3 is TGCGCCAGCAGCTTGGCCTTGGGACAGAACTACGAGCAGTACTTC. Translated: CASSLALGQNYEQYF. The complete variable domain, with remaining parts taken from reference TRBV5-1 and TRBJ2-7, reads KAGVTQTPRYLIKTRGQQVTLSCSPISGHRSVSWYQQTPGQGLQFLFEYFSETQRNKGNFPGRFSGRQFSNSRSEMNVSTLELGDSALYLCASSLALGQNYEQYFGPGTRLTVT.

CDR3 region: CASSMTSGRVDTQYF. The CDR3 nucleotides are TGTGCCAGTAGTATGACTAGCGGGAGAGTAGATACGCAGTATTTT. The chain employs TRBV19 and TRBJ2-3; 12 bases line up with TRBD2. The CDR3 totals 15 residues. Per germline, CDR1 LNHDA and CDR2 SQIVND (reference sequence). J was trimmed by 5 bases and V by 3 bases; bases with no gene match: 3. The full variable domain, its missing parts supplied by reference TRBV19 and TRBJ2-3, is DGGITQSPKYLFRKEGQNVTLSCEQNLNHDAMYWYRQDPGQGLRLIYYSQIVNDFQKGDIAEGYSVSREKKESFPLTVTSAQKNPTAFYLCASSMTSGRVDTQYFGPGTRLTVL.

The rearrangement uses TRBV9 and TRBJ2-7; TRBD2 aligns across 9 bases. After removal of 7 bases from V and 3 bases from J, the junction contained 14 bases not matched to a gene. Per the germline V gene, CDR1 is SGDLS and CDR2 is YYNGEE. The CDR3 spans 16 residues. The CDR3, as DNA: TGTGCCAGCCCCGCGGGGAGCGGGAGGTTATACTACGAGCAGTACTTC. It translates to CASPAGSGRLYYEQYF.

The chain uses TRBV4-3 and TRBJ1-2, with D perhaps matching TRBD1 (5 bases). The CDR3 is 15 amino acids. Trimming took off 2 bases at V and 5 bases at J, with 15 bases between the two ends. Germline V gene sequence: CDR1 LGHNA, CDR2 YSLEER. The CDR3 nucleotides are TGCGCCAGCAGCCAATCGTCGGGGGGACTTTATGGCTACACCTTC. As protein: CASSQSSGGLYGYTF.

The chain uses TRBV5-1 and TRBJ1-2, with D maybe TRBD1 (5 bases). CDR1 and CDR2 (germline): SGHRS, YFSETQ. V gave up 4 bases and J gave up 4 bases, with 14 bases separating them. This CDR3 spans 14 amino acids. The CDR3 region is CASSVGGEFYGYTF. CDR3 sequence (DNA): TGCGCCAGCAGCGTTGGGGGGGAATTCTATGGCTACACCTTC.

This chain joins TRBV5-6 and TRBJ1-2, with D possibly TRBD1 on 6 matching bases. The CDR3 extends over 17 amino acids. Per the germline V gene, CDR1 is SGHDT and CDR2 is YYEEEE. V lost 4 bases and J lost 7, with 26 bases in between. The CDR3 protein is CASSPTGALFALGGYTF. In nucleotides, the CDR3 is TGTGCCAGCAGCCCGACAGGTGCCCTCTTCGCTCTAGGTGGCTACACCTTC.

This CDR3 reads CASSRTTGVTGELFF. The DNA for the CDR3 is TGCGCCAGCAGCCGTACTACAGGGGTCACCGGGGAGCTGTTTTTT. The chain joins TRBV4-1 to TRBJ2-2; 7 bases map to TRBD1. This CDR3 spans 15 amino acids. Germline V gene sequence: CDR1 MGHRA, CDR2 YSYEKL. J lost 4 bases, V lost 4 bases, and 6 bases had no gene match.

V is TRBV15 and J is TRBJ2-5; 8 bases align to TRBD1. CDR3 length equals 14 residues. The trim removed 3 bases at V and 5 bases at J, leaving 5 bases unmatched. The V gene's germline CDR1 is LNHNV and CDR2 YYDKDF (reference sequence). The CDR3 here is CATSRRTGKETQYF. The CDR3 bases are TGTGCCACCAGCAGGAGGACAGGGAAGGAGACCCAGTACTTC.

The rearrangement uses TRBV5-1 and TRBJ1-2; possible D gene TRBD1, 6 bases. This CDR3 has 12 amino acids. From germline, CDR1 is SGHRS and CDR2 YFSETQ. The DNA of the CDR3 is TGCGCGAGCGGACAGTCTAACTATGGCTACACCTTC. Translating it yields CASGQSNYGYTF.

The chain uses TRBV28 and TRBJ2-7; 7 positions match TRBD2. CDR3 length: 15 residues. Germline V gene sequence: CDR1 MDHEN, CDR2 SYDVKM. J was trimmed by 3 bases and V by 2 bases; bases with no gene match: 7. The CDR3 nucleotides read TGTGCCAGCAGTTTAGGAGGGAGGGCCATCTACGAGCAGTACTTC. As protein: CASSLGGRAIYEQYF.

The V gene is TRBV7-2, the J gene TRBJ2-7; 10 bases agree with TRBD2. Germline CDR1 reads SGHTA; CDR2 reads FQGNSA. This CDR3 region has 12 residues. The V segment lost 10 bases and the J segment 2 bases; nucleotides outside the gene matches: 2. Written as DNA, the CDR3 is TGTGCCACTAGCGGGAGTCCCTACGAGCAGTACTTC. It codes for CATSGSPYEQYF.

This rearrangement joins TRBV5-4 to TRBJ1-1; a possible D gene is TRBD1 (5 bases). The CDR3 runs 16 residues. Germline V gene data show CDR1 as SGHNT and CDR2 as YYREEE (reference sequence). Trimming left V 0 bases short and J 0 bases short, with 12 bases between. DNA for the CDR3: TGTGCCAGCAGCTTGGGGGCAGGGAACATGAACACTGAAGCTTTCTTT. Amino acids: CASSLGAGNMNTEAFF.